A single TCR beta chain is shown here with its context. The CDR3 has 16 amino acids. The germline CDR1 and CDR2 sequences are SGHRS and YFSETQ. V lost 0 bases to trimming and J lost 6 bases, with 19 bases between them. This sample is drawn from a study of T cell responses to AZD1222 COVID-19 vaccine. The repertoire was sequenced with immunoSEQ multiplex PCR; TCRdb's copy has only in-frame clones and lacks some. This repertoire shows roughly 180,000 clones, approximately 90% found once; its top ten account for under 4%. This rearrangement joins TRBV5-1 to TRBJ2-7, with D possibly TRBD1 on 6 matching bases. The receptor comes from an adult who received the AZD1222 COVID-19 vaccine. This material consisted of peripheral blood, taken 28 days after the second AZD1222 dose. DNA for the CDR3: TGCGCCAGCAGCTTGGCCAGGGCAGGGGTTCCCAGCGAGCAGTACTTC. Encoded protein: CASSLARAGVPSEQYF.